The T cell receptor beta chain described here comes from a study of cytomegalovirus exposure and HLA in healthy donors. PCR involved 60 Vbeta and 13 Jbeta primers. Libraries were prepared by immunoSEQ multiplex PCR; TCRdb keeps only in-frame clonotypes and omits some of them. The repertoire holds just over 150,000 clones, with over 60% as singletons. Points from the study as a whole: It was confirmed in vitro that a few of the CMV-associated chains were specific for CMV antigens. The classifier reportedly diagnosed cytomegalovirus status with high sensitivity and specificity.

Points on this clone: The antigen remains unidentified.

Healthy bone marrow donors made up the cohort. The study sampled nominally healthy donors, though unrecorded immune exposures were likely. Sequencing was performed on PBMCs. This clonotype was obtained from a woman aged 45-59 years in good health and CMV-seropositive.

DNA for the CDR3: TGTGCCAGCTTGAACTCGCTAGCGCCTGCCTACGAGCAGTACTTC. Translation: CASLNSLAPAYEQYF. The chain combines TRBV5-6 with TRBJ2-7; TRBD2 might be the D (6 bases). The CDR3 totals 15 residues. The V end lost 7 bases, the J end lost 2 bases, and 19 bases lay between the germline ends. Germline values: CDR1 SGHDT, CDR2 YYEEEE.